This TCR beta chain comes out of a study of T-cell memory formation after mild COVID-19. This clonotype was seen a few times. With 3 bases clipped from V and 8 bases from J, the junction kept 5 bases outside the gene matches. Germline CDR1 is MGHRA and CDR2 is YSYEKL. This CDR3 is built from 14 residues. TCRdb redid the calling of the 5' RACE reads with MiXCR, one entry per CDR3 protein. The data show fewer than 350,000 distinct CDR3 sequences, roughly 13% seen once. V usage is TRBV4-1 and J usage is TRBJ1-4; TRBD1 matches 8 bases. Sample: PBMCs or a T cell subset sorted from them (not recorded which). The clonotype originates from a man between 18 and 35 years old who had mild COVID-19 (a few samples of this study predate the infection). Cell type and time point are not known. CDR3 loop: CASSQDRVGEKLFF. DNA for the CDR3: TGCGCCAGCAGCCAGGACAGGGTGGGGGAAAAACTGTTTTTT.